These 15 T cell receptor beta chains originate from one sample sequenced in a study of cytomegalovirus exposure and HLA in healthy donors. Primers for the PCR totalled 60 Vbeta and 13 Jbeta. The table came from immunoSEQ multiplex PCR; TCRdb's copy has only in-frame clones and leaves some out. The sample lists over 150,000 clones, roughly 77% occurring once. Source material: PBMCs. The receptor source for this set is a man under 40 in good health and CMV-seropositive.

The sample holds one count of this clone. The CDR3: CASSRTGSSGNTIYF. The CDR3 DNA sequence: TGTGCCAGCAGTCGGACAGGGAGCTCTGGAAACACCATATATTTT. J is TRBJ1-3 and V is TRBV6-5; TRBD1 agrees at 8 bases. This CDR3 has 15 amino acids. Germline CDR1 reads MNHEY; CDR2 reads SVGAGI. Germline trimming cut 5 bases from V and 0 bases from J; bases unmatched to any gene: 3.

This chain uses TRBV6-4 with TRBJ2-2; perhaps TRBD2 as D (5 bases). Trimming cost V 5 bases and J 3 bases, with 13 bases left between them. The CDR3 is made up of 15 amino acids. Per the germline V gene, CDR1 is MRHNA and CDR2 is SNTAGT. CDR3 bases: TGTGCCAGCAGTCCCCGGGGTAGGGACACCGGGGAGCTGTTTTTT. It is translated as CASSPRGRDTGELFF.

The chain uses TRBV27 and TRBJ1-2, with TRBD1 as a possible D gene (5 bases). Trimming took 2 bases from V and 5 from J, leaving 18 bases between them. Germline V lookup: CDR1 MNHEY, CDR2 SMNVEV (reference sequence). This CDR3 comprises 16 residues. CDR3 nucleotides: TGTGCCAGCAGTTTACCCTGTGGCCCAGGGAATTATGGCTACACCTTC. This gives the protein CASSLPCGPGNYGYTF.

The chain is built from TRBV6-5 and TRBJ1-2, with D possibly matching TRBD1 (5 bases). Between the trimmed V and J ends, which lost 0 bases and 3 bases, there was a span of 5 bases. The CDR3 contains 13 residues. Germline V gives CDR1 MNHEY, CDR2 SVGAGI. The CDR3 region is CASSYSTDYGYTF. The DNA for the CDR3 is TGTGCCAGCAGTTACTCGACAGACTATGGCTACACCTTC.

The chain joins TRBV18 to TRBJ1-1, with TRBD1 identical over 7 bases. V gave up 3 bases and J gave up 5 bases; unmatched junction bases: 6. CDR1 and CDR2 (germline): KGHSH, LQKENI. CDR3 length: 14 residues. The CDR3 region has the DNA TGTGCCAGCTCACCGAGGGGGCGAGATACTGAAGCTTTCTTT. Protein product: CASSPRGRDTEAFF.

To note about this clone: At the DNA level, this CDR3 is encoded by other sequences in the same sample as well. The chain carries TRBV18 and TRBJ1-1, with D tentatively TRBD1 (5 bases). V lost 3 bases, J lost 3 bases, and 8 bases lay in between. This CDR3 region has 13 residues. Germline V CDR1 and CDR2: KGHSH, LQKENI. The chain's CDR3 is CASSPLGDTEAFF. In DNA form, the CDR3 reads TGTGCCAGCTCACCGCTAGGGGACACTGAAGCTTTCTTT. The variable domain in full, completed from reference TRBV18 and TRBJ1-1, reads NAGVMQNPRHLVRRRGQEARLRCSPMKGHSHVYWYRQLPEEGLKFMVYLQKENIIDESGMPKERFSAEFPKEGPSILRIQQVVRGDSAAYFCASSPLGDTEAFFGQGTRLTVV.

The chain links TRBV30 to TRBJ2-7, with D tentatively TRBD1 (5 bases). Trimming stripped 0 bases from V and 5 bases from J, with 14 bases between. This CDR3 contains 14 residues. CDR1 is GTSNPN and CDR2 is SVGIG in the germline V gene (reference sequence). CDR3 sequence: CAWSVPRVSHEQYF. The CDR3 bases are TGTGCCTGGAGTGTACCCAGGGTTTCCCACGAGCAGTACTTC.

The gene calls are TRBV14 and TRBJ1-2, with a tentative D call TRBD1 (5 bases). Looked up from germline, CDR1 is SGHDN and CDR2 is FVKESK. This CDR3 region has 13 residues. The V and J ends lost 5 bases and 4 bases respectively, with 11 bases between them. CDR3 in amino acids: CASSSEQGYGYTF. The CDR3, as DNA: TGTGCCAGCAGCTCCGAGCAGGGCTATGGCTACACCTTC.

The chain employs TRBV7-2 and TRBJ1-6; the D is unclear. Germline CDR1 SGHTA, CDR2 FQGNSA. Trimming removed 5 bases from V and 6 bases from J, with 11 bases in between. CDR3 length: 14 residues. CDR3 nucleotides: TGTGCCAGCAGCCCGGGGTCGTCTAATTCACCCCTCCACTTT. Translating gives CASSPGSSNSPLHF.

The genes are TRBV27 and TRBJ2-3; 7 bases are a match to TRBD2. The CDR3 has 19 amino acids. J gave up 5 bases and V 3 bases, and 20 bases lay outside the gene matches. CDR1 is MNHEY, CDR2 SMNVEV, per germline (reference sequence). CDR3 loop: CASSLKLAELARNRDTQYF. CDR3 bases: TGTGCCAGCAGTTTGAAACTCGCGGAACTAGCGCGAAACCGAGATACGCAGTATTTT.

The rearrangement joins TRBV6-1 to TRBJ2-7; D perhaps matches TRBD1 (6 bases). Germline V gene data show CDR1 as MNHNS and CDR2 as SASEGT. Trimming left V 5 bases short and J 3 bases short, with 17 bases between. The CDR3 loop spans 15 amino acids. CDR3 bases: TGTGCCAGCAGTCCCGAACAGGGCTTGGTCTACGAGCAGTACTTC. Protein product: CASSPEQGLVYEQYF.

V is TRBV7-2 and J is TRBJ2-7; possibly TRBD2 for D (6 bases). This CDR3 comprises 15 residues. Germline CDR1 reads SGHTA; CDR2 reads FQGNSA. V was shortened by 3 bases and J by 0 bases, with 12 bases between the two germline ends. The CDR3 nucleotides read TGTGCCAGCAGCTTGGAGGGAATGAGCTCCTACGAGCAGTACTTC. As protein: CASSLEGMSSYEQYF.

This clone was seen a single time. The rearrangement links TRBV18 to TRBJ2-7; TRBD2 matches 15 bases. Germline V CDR1 and CDR2: KGHSH, LQKENI. The V segment lost 3 bases and the J segment 1 base; nucleotides outside the gene matches: 7. The CDR3 runs 18 residues. The CDR3 nucleotides read TGTGCCAGCTCACCCGCGGGACTAGCGGGAGGAGGGTCCTACGAGCAGTACTTC. Translated, it gives CASSPAGLAGGGSYEQYF.

This clone occurred a few times. CDR3 coding DNA: TGTGCCAGCCAGGGAAACACCATATATTTT. It encodes CASQGNTIYF. The V call is TRBV6-1, the J call TRBJ1-3; D is uncertain. V was cut by 8 bases and J by 4 bases, with 3 bases left in between. The germline V gene encodes CDR1 MNHNS and CDR2 SASEGT. This CDR3 spans 10 amino acids.

The chain has TRBV27 and TRBJ2-6; TRBD1 aligns across 8 bases. CDR3 length equals 17 residues. With V trimmed by 6 bases and J by 2 bases, 9 bases remained unmatched. Germline CDR1 reads MNHEY; CDR2 reads SMNVEV (reference sequence). For the CDR3, the DNA is TGTGCCAGCAGGCCGATCCAGGGGGCGACTGGGGCCAACGTCCTGACTTTC. It encodes CASRPIQGATGANVLTF.